These 28 T cell receptor beta chains share one sample of origin, sequenced in a study of long-term antiretroviral therapy in people with HIV. Running of the v3.0 immunoSEQ assay took place at survey level. Sequencing used immunoSEQ multiplex PCR; TCRdb keeps in-frame clones, though not all of them. The sample gives 15,000 to 25,000 clones, approximately 90% of which show up once; 7.5% to 9.5% is in the top ten. Material: unsorted PBMCs, obtained roughly 4.2 years before starting antiretroviral therapy. Receptors were obtained from a woman aged 30 to 39 with HIV.

V is TRBV9 and J is TRBJ2-3; D remains ambiguous. Germline V lookup: CDR1 SGDLS, CDR2 YYNGEE. V was pared by 4 bases and J by 0 bases, with 12 bases between. This CDR3 has 15 amino acids. The CDR3 DNA sequence: TGTGCCAGCAGCTCCGGTTTTACTAGCACAGATACGCAGTATTTT. As protein: CASSSGFTSTDTQYF.

The chain carries TRBV19 and TRBJ1-6, with D unclear. With 3 bases removed from V and 9 bases from J, the gap between germline ends came to 12 bases. The CDR3 length is 14 residues. CDR1 and CDR2 from the germline V gene are LNHDA and SQIVND (reference sequence). CDR3 nucleotides: TGTGCCAGTAGTATGAACTCTTTTTTTTCACCCCTCCACTTT. Protein product: CASSMNSFFSPLHF.

The V call is TRBV11-1, the J call TRBJ2-1; TRBD2 matches 8 bases. Per the germline V gene, CDR1 is SGHAT and CDR2 is FQDESV (reference sequence). This CDR3 is 15 amino acids long. V dropped 5 bases and J dropped 2; count of bases not matched to a gene: 5. CDR3 coding DNA: TGTGCCAGCAGCCTATTGCGGGGGGCCTACAATGAGCAGTTCTTC. The encoded protein is CASSLLRGAYNEQFF.

The chain has TRBV30 and TRBJ1-6; D unclear. Germline V lookup: CDR1 GTSNPN, CDR2 SVGIG (reference sequence). The length of the CDR3 is 13 residues. V shed 2 bases and J shed 4 bases, with 6 bases lying between them. This CDR3 reads CAWSSEYNSPLHF. In DNA, the CDR3 is TGTGCCTGGAGTTCGGAGTATAATTCACCCCTCCACTTT.

V and J are TRBV2 and TRBJ1-1; D is possibly TRBD1 (5 bases). CDR3 length: 13 residues. CDR1 SNHLY and CDR2 FYNNEI come from the germline V gene. Trimming removed 4 bases at V and 5 bases at J, with 11 bases between. The CDR3 DNA reads TGTGCCAGCAGTGCACCGGGACTAACTGAAGCTTTCTTT. Translating gives CASSAPGLTEAFF.

This clone was seen just once. V and J are TRBV10-3 and TRBJ1-3; D is unclear. Germline V gene data show CDR1 as ENHRY and CDR2 as SYGVKD. The CDR3 consists of 13 residues. V dropped 4 bases and J dropped 3 bases, with 7 bases sitting between them. In DNA form, the CDR3 reads TGTGCCATCAGTGCCGGAGGTGGAAACACCATATATTTT. It codes for CAISAGGGNTIYF.

V and J are TRBV5-1 and TRBJ1-2; D gene unclear. Germline V gene data show CDR1 as SGHRS and CDR2 as YFSETQ. The CDR3 is 15 residues long. The V gene lost 0 bases and the J gene lost 6 bases, with 15 bases spanning the gap. As DNA, the CDR3 is TGCGCCAGCAGCTTGGTGGGAAGGCCGGCGGATGGCTACACCTTC. It is translated as CASSLVGRPADGYTF. Full variable domain (missing parts from reference TRBV5-1 and TRBJ1-2): KAGVTQTPRYLIKTRGQQVTLSCSPISGHRSVSWYQQTPGQGLQFLFEYFSETQRNKGNFPGRFSGRQFSNSRSEMNVSTLELGDSALYLCASSLVGRPADGYTFGSGTRLTVV.

DNA of the CDR3: TGTGCCAGCAGCTTAGAAGCAGGTCATTGGGGTGGAAGCACAGATACGCAGTATTTT. Translating gives CASSLEAGHWGGSTDTQYF. V usage is TRBV7-2 and J usage is TRBJ2-3; D remains unclear. V was clipped by 1 base and J by 0 bases, with 20 bases between them. The CDR3 is 19 residues long. Germline V gene data show CDR1 as SGHTA and CDR2 as FQGNSA.

The rearrangement uses TRBV25-1 and TRBJ2-1, with D possibly TRBD1 on 5 matching bases. V shed 5 bases and J shed 1 base, with 18 bases lying between them. The length of the CDR3 is 17 residues. Per germline, CDR1 MGHDK and CDR2 SYGVNS. The CDR3, as DNA: TGTGCCAGCAGTCCCTCCCGCCAGGGTGTGTCCTACAATGAGCAGTTCTTC. This gives the protein CASSPSRQGVSYNEQFF. The complete variable domain, with remaining parts taken from reference TRBV25-1 and TRBJ2-1, reads EADIYQTPRYLVIGTGKKITLECSQTMGHDKMYWYQQDPGMELHLIHYSYGVNSTEKGDLSSESTVSRIRTEHFPLTLESARPSHTSQYLCASSPSRQGVSYNEQFFGPGTRLTVL.

The CDR3 loop reads CASSLVVNTEAFF. Written as DNA, the CDR3 is TGTGCCAGCAGCTTAGTGGTGAACACTGAAGCTTTCTTT. The rearrangement uses TRBV13 and TRBJ1-1; no definite D call. This CDR3 has 13 residues. The V end lost 1 base, the J end lost 0 bases, and 3 bases lay between the germline ends. Germline CDR1 PRHDT, CDR2 FYEKMQ (reference sequence).

The chain carries TRBV5-6 and TRBJ2-1; 9 nucleotides align to TRBD2. In germline, CDR1 is SGHDT, CDR2 YYEEEE. J was trimmed by 2 bases and V by 0 bases; bases with no gene match: 3. The CDR3 consists of 16 residues. The CDR3 reads CASSLERGVPYNEQFF. DNA for the CDR3: TGTGCCAGCAGCTTGGAGCGGGGGGTCCCCTACAATGAGCAGTTCTTC.

The table lists this clone with a few counts. This sequence joins TRBV6-5 and TRBJ1-2, with a possible D match to TRBD1 (5 bases). V was shortened by 5 bases and J by 8 bases, with 12 bases between the two germline ends. The CDR3 is 12 amino acids. Germline CDR1 is MNHEY and CDR2 is SVGAGI. For the CDR3, the DNA is TGTGCCAGCAGTAGGATGGGGGGAGGCTACACCTTC. Translation: CASSRMGGGYTF.

The CDR3 reads CASSSPFSGGATDTQYF. CDR3 bases: TGTGCCAGCAGCTCTCCTTTTAGCGGGGGGGCCACAGATACGCAGTATTTT. The genes are TRBV7-8 and TRBJ2-3, with 11 bases aligning to TRBD2. Germline CDR1 and CDR2: SGHVS and FQNEAQ. With 4 bases clipped from V and 2 bases from J, the junction kept 8 bases outside the gene matches. This CDR3 comprises 17 residues.

V is TRBV9 and J is TRBJ1-3; 7 nucleotides align to TRBD1. The V gene's germline CDR1 is SGDLS and CDR2 YYNGEE. CDR3 size: 21 residues. J gave up 4 bases and V 4 bases, and 26 bases lay outside the gene matches. The CDR3 loop reads CASSPGGRGRSARRVGNTIYF. CDR3 nucleotide sequence: TGTGCCAGCAGCCCAGGGGGTCGGGGGCGTTCGGCGCGGCGAGTCGGAAACACCATATATTTT.

This clone was observed a few times. The chain couples TRBV27 to TRBJ2-7, with TRBD1 matching 8 bases. The germline V gene has CDR1 MNHEY and CDR2 SMNVEV (reference sequence). Trimming cost V 5 bases and J 3 bases; bases outside gene matches: 6. This CDR3 is built from 14 residues. Here the CDR3 DNA reads TGTGCCAGCAGTCTCTGGACAGGGAGCTACGAGCAGTACTTC. Translating it yields CASSLWTGSYEQYF.

The J gene is TRBJ1-2, the V gene TRBV7-9, with 7 bases identical to TRBD1. This CDR3 spans 13 amino acids. The germline CDR1 and CDR2 sequences are SEHNR and FQNEAQ (reference sequence). The trim removed 4 bases at V and 3 bases at J, leaving 2 bases unmatched. The CDR3 here is CASSSDRDYGYTF. The CDR3 nucleotides read TGTGCCAGCAGCTCCGACAGGGACTATGGCTACACCTTC.

To note about this clone: The junction does not match germline at one end; this may be a read error. The chain combines TRBV7-7 with TRBJ2-5; 9 nucleotides match TRBD2. CDR3 size: 14 residues. Looked up from germline, CDR1 is SSHAT and CDR2 is FNYEAQ (reference sequence). For the CDR3, the DNA is TGTGCTAGCAGCCCGGGGACTAGCCGAGAGACCCAGTACTTC. The encoded protein is CASSPGTSRETQYF.

The genes are TRBV7-9 and TRBJ2-3; 12 nucleotides line up with TRBD1. Trimming took 5 bases from V and 4 from J; bases not matched to a gene: 7. The CDR3 consists of 16 residues. Germline values: CDR1 SEHNR, CDR2 FQNEAQ (reference sequence). CDR3 sequence (DNA): TGTGCCAGCAGCCCGGGACAGGGGGCATTGGCAGATACGCAGTATTTT. Protein sequence: CASSPGQGALADTQYF.

The chain combines TRBV7-3 with TRBJ2-1; D ambiguous. The CDR3 sequence is 13 residues long. CDR1 and CDR2 (germline): SGHTA, FQGTGA. Between the trimmed V and J ends, which lost 2 bases and 7 bases, there was a span of 9 bases. The CDR3 sequence is CASSLLNRNEQFF. The CDR3 DNA follows: TGTGCCAGCAGCTTATTGAATAGGAATGAGCAGTTCTTC. The variable domain in full, completed from reference TRBV7-3 and TRBJ2-1, reads GAGVSQTPSNKVTEKGKYVELRCDPISGHTALYWYRQSLGQGPEFLIYFQGTGAADDSGLPNDRFFAVRPEGSVSTLKIQRTERGDSAVYLCASSLLNRNEQFFGPGTRLTVL.

The rearrangement joins TRBV19 to TRBJ1-4; maybe TRBD1 (5 bases). The CDR3 has 15 amino acids. Germline CDR1 LNHDA, CDR2 SQIVND (reference sequence). V lost 2 bases to trimming and J lost 5 bases, with 12 bases between them. As DNA, the CDR3 is TGTGCCAGTAGTATACCGGCAGGGTCAAATGAAAAACTGTTTTTT. The encoded protein is CASSIPAGSNEKLFF.

The rearrangement joins TRBV2 to TRBJ2-7; no definite D call. Per germline, CDR1 SNHLY and CDR2 FYNNEI. This CDR3 spans 13 amino acids. Trimming shortened V by 2 bases and J by 2 bases, and 7 bases separated the two germline ends. CDR3 amino acids: CASSEPSTYEQYF. The CDR3 DNA follows: TGTGCCAGCAGTGAACCTTCCACCTACGAGCAGTACTTC.

V usage is TRBV29-1 and J usage is TRBJ2-5, with TRBD2 as a possible D gene (6 bases). Germline CDR1 SQVTM, CDR2 ANQGSEA. The length of the CDR3 is 13 residues. V lost 3 bases, J lost 1 base, and 9 bases lay in between. CDR3 sequence (DNA): TGCAGCGTTGACGGCGGGATCCAAGAGACCCAGTACTTC. This encodes CSVDGGIQETQYF. The full variable domain, in which reference TRBV29-1 and TRBJ2-5 provide the parts outside the CDR3, is SAVISQKPSRDICQRGTSLTIQCQVDSQVTMMFWYRQQPGQSLTLIATANQGSEATYESGFVIDKFPISRPNLTFSTLTVSNMSPEDSSIYLCSVDGGIQETQYFGPGTRLLVL.

This chain joins TRBV7-7 and TRBJ2-3; D perhaps matches TRBD2 (7 bases). Trimming removed 1 base at V and 5 bases at J, with 10 bases between. Germline CDR1 reads SSHAT; CDR2 reads FNYEAQ (reference sequence). This CDR3 is built from 14 residues. The CDR3: CASSLVGGQDTQYF. The CDR3 bases are TGTGCCAGCAGCTTAGTGGGGGGGCAAGATACGCAGTATTTT.

The CDR3 bases are TGTGCCAGCAGCTTAAACGGCGGGGGAAACTATGGCTACACCTTC. This gives the protein CASSLNGGGNYGYTF. This chain links TRBV7-3 with TRBJ1-2; tentative D call: TRBD1 (5 bases). With 1 base removed from V and 2 bases from J, the gap between germline ends came to 11 bases. Germline V gene sequence: CDR1 SGHTA, CDR2 FQGTGA. The CDR3 spans 15 residues.

This chain joins TRBV27 and TRBJ2-6; D might be TRBD1 or TRBD2, each matching 5 bases. CDR3 length: 17 residues. Per the germline V gene, CDR1 is MNHEY and CDR2 is SMNVEV (reference sequence). The ends were cut back, 3 bases at V and 2 bases at J, with 14 bases in the middle. The chain's CDR3 is CASSFDLRGAGANVLTF. The CDR3 bases are TGTGCCAGCAGTTTTGATCTTCGGGGCGCTGGGGCCAACGTCCTGACTTTC.

V is TRBV7-9 and J is TRBJ1-6; D not resolved. Germline V gene data show CDR1 as SEHNR and CDR2 as FQNEAQ (reference sequence). The CDR3 spans 13 residues. V was clipped by 6 bases and J by 8 bases, with 11 bases between them. CDR3 in DNA: TGTGCCAGCAGAACCGGACTGGATTCACCCCTCCACTTT. Translating gives CASRTGLDSPLHF. The full variable domain, rest sourced from reference TRBV7-9 and TRBJ1-6, is DTGVSQNPRHKITKRGQNVTFRCDPISEHNRLYWYRQTLGQGPEFLTYFQNEAQLEKSRLLSDRFSAERPKGSFSTLEIQRTEQGDSAMYLCASRTGLDSPLHFGNGTRLTVT.

V usage is TRBV27 and J usage is TRBJ1-2, with 8 bases fitting TRBD1. CDR1 and CDR2 from the germline V gene are MNHEY and SMNVEV (reference sequence). V dropped 7 bases and J dropped 5; count of bases not matched to a gene: 9. The CDR3 is made up of 14 amino acids. In DNA form, the CDR3 reads TGTGCCAGCAAAGTCCCCGGGACAGGTTATGGCTACACCTTC. Protein: CASKVPGTGYGYTF.

The rearrangement joins TRBV7-9 to TRBJ2-5, with TRBD2 matching over 8 bases. The CDR3 spans 17 residues. The ends lost 5 bases at V and 4 bases at J; junction bases unmatched: 15. Looked up from germline, CDR1 is SEHNR and CDR2 is FQNEAQ (reference sequence). The CDR3 is CASSPRGGRSGRETQYF. For the CDR3, the DNA is TGTGCCAGCAGCCCCCGGGGGGGGCGGAGTGGAAGAGAGACCCAGTACTTC.